This T cell receptor beta chain was profiled in a study of a mutant IDH1 vaccine in newly diagnosed glioma. Study-wide results and limits: Changes in top peripheral clonotypes did not appear linked to pseudoprogression.

TCRdb's copy holds only in-frame clones and misses some; the assay was immunoSEQ multiplex PCR. The sample lists around 66,000 clones; 80% were seen once. This CDR3 has 14 residues. V was trimmed by 0 bases and J by 2 bases, leaving 7 bases between them. Looked up from germline, CDR1 is ENHRY and CDR2 is SYGVKD. Sample time point: week 11, during vaccination. Doses comprised 300 ug of mutant IDH1 20-mer peptide each, plus topical imiquimod. Concerning this clone: The antigen is not known.

This sequence joins TRBV10-3 and TRBJ1-2; D remains ambiguous. The sequencing here drew on PBMCs, taken from a glioma patient whose treatment included an IDH1 peptide vaccine. The TCR sequence derives from a man aged 50 to 59 with glioma. CDR3 amino acids: CAISESSRNYGYTF. CDR3 sequence (DNA): TGTGCCATCAGTGAGTCCAGCAGAAACTATGGCTACACCTTC.